What follows is one T cell receptor (beta chain) and its context. The target antigen is unknown. Purity (above 95%) was reached by all sorted populations. The sample originates from a study of beta chain features in type 1 diabetes. For the study at large: Examination of sorted cells across all samples involved around 99 million cells.

This CDR3 region has 15 residues. V lost 2 bases and J lost 5, with 15 bases in between. Germline values: CDR1 MDHEN, CDR2 SYDVKM. Regarding the study as a whole: PCR, the amplification step, might favor shorter templates, equally in patients and controls.

The authors reverse transcribed all of the isolated RNA, so sequencing captured expressed TCRB transcripts. Libraries were prepared by immunoSEQ multiplex PCR; TCRdb keeps only in-frame clonotypes and omits some of them. The repertoire holds about 340,000 clones, 7.5% to 9% seen once, with less than 0.45% in the top ten. Sequences were obtained from central memory CD4+ T cells from blood. This chain connects TRBV28 to TRBJ1-2; weak D call: TRBD1 (5 bases). This receptor was obtained from a woman aged 18-30 years in good health. The CDR3 DNA reads TGTGCCAGCAGTTTAAGCTCTCGGGGACTATATGGCTACACCTTC. Translating it yields CASSLSSRGLYGYTF.